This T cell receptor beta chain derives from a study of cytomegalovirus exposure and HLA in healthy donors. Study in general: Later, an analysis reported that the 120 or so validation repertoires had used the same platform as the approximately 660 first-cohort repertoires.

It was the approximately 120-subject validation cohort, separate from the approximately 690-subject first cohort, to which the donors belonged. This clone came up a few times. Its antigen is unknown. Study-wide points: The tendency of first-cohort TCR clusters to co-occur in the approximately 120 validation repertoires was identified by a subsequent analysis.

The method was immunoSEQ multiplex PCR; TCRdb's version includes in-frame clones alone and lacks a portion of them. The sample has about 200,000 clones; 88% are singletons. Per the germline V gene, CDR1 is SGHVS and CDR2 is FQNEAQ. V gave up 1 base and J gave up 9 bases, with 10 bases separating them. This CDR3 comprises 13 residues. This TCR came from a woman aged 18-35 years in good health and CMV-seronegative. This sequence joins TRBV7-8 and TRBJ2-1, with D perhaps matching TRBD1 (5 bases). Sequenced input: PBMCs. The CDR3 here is CASSLVQEGEQFF. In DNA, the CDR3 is TGTGCCAGCAGCTTAGTACAGGAAGGTGAGCAGTTCTTC.